Following are 27 T cell receptor beta chains from one sample sequenced in a study of T cell repertoires in cytomegalovirus infection (dated by TCRdb to between 2018 and 2021). Sequencing instrument: Illumina HiSeq 1500. TCRdb took the public reads, trimmed them with fastp at Q25, ran MiXCR for clone calling and kept in-frame beta chains. CDR3 protein duplicates are merged, each entry listing the most common genes and DNA. The sample contains 510,000 or so distinct CDR3 sequences, around 27% of them found a single time. The ten most abundant clones make up over 10% of the sample. The sample consisted of PBMCs. These receptors were collected from a human donor in good health (CMV status not recorded). Some clones in this sample may be carry-over from other donors' samples.

This clonotype was counted between two and nine times. The rearrangement joins TRBV20-1 to TRBJ2-3; 7 positions agree with TRBD2. The CDR3 extends over 14 amino acids. V shed 6 bases and J 7 bases; nucleotides not matched to a gene: 13. The V gene's germline CDR1 is DFQATT and CDR2 SNEGSKA (reference sequence). This chain's CDR3 is CSAKLALPNNTQYF. The CDR3 DNA sequence: TGCAGTGCAAAACTAGCGCTGCCAAATAATACGCAGTATTTT.

This clonotype was observed at least ten times. V and J are TRBV7-2 and TRBJ1-6, with unresolved D. V gave up 1 base and J gave up 15 bases, with 7 bases separating them. CDR1 is SGHTA, CDR2 FQGNSA, per germline. This CDR3 is 11 amino acids long. The CDR3 region has the DNA TGTGCCAGCAGCTTAGGTGGAGTCCTCCACTTT. Translating it yields CASSLGGVLHF.

This clonotype was seen a handful of times. The chain uses TRBV27 and TRBJ2-3, with 7 bases fitting TRBD2. Germline V gene data show CDR1 as MNHEY and CDR2 as SMNVEV (reference sequence). The CDR3 is 15 amino acids. Trimming at V came to 6 bases and at J to 4 bases, leaving 10 bases not matched to a gene. In DNA, the CDR3 is TGTGCCAGCAGCCCCTCACTTGCGGGAGCAGATACGCAGTATTTT. It translates to CASSPSLAGADTQYF.

This clonotype has only a few counts. V and J are TRBV23-1 and TRBJ2-5; 7 nucleotides match TRBD1. TRBV23-1 is sorted into the ORF group, with uncertain function. The CDR3 loop spans 16 amino acids. V was clipped by 8 bases and J by 1 base; unmatched bases: 13. The CDR3 DNA reads TGCGCCAGCGGGCTACAGGGGAGAATTTCCCAAGAGACCCAGTACTTC. Translation: CASGLQGRISQETQYF.

V and J are TRBV7-6 and TRBJ2-1; 7 bases map to TRBD1. Germline lookup yields CDR1 SGHVS and CDR2 FNYEAQ. V was clipped by 5 bases and J by 6 bases; unmatched bases: 10. The CDR3 consists of 15 residues. The CDR3 loop reads CASSPPRGQVNEQFF. The CDR3 DNA reads TGTGCCAGCAGCCCACCGAGGGGGCAGGTCAATGAGCAGTTCTTC.

This clonotype was seen more than once but under ten times. The chain couples TRBV7-8 to TRBJ2-1, with 10 nucleotides matching TRBD2. V shed 3 bases, J shed 1 base, and the junction held 18 bases outside the gene matches. CDR1 and CDR2 from the germline V gene are SGHVS and FQNEAQ. The CDR3 spans 21 residues. The CDR3 DNA reads as TGTGCCAGCAGCTTGGGACTGCGCCCCCACAGGACTAGCGGTTCCTACAATGAGCAGTTCTTC. Its translation: CASSLGLRPHRTSGSYNEQFF. Full variable domain (outside the CDR3, taken from reference TRBV7-8 and TRBJ2-1): GAGVSQSPRYKVAKRGQDVALRCDPISGHVSLFWYQQALGQGPEFLTYFQNEAQLDKSGLPSDRFFAERPEGSVSTLKIQRTQQEDSAVYLCASSLGLRPHRTSGSYNEQFFGPGTRLTVL.

This clonotype appeared a few times. The V call is TRBV5-1, the J call TRBJ1-2; 7 bases agree with TRBD1. The CDR3 totals 11 residues. The J segment lost 13 bases and the V segment lost 0 bases, leaving 3 bases of the junction unmatched. CDR1 is SGHRS, CDR2 YFSETQ, per germline. The CDR3 loop is CASSLEGASTF. The CDR3 nucleotides read TGCGCCAGCAGCTTGGAGGGGGCATCCACCTTC. Full variable domain (missing parts from reference TRBV5-1 and TRBJ1-2): KAGVTQTPRYLIKTRGQQVTLSCSPISGHRSVSWYQQTPGQGLQFLFEYFSETQRNKGNFPGRFSGRQFSNSRSEMNVSTLELGDSALYLCASSLEGASTFGSGTRLTVV.

The sample holds many counts of this clonotype. CDR3 in DNA: TGTGCCAGCAGCTTGGGACTAGCGTTCGGGTACGAGCAGTACTTC. This gives the protein CASSLGLAFGYEQYF. The J gene is TRBJ2-7, the V gene TRBV7-2; 10 bases fit TRBD2. From germline, CDR1 is SGHTA and CDR2 FQGNSA. Losses at the gene ends were 3 bases for V and 4 bases for J; bases not matched to a gene: 6. The CDR3 covers 15 residues.

The chain couples TRBV6-5 to TRBJ2-5, with D hard to call. Per the germline V gene, CDR1 is MNHEY and CDR2 is SVGAGI. V shed 5 bases and J shed 5 bases, with 15 bases lying between them. The CDR3 spans 14 residues. This chain's CDR3 is CASSPGLLRETQYF. CDR3 DNA sequence: TGTGCCAGCAGTCCGGGCCTTCTGAGGGAGACCCAGTACTTC.

For the CDR3, the DNA is TGTGCCAGCGGGAAGTTTAGCACCGGGGAGCTGTTTTTT. It yields the protein CASGKFSTGELFF. The chain uses TRBV19 and TRBJ2-2, with D perhaps matching TRBD2 (5 bases). Germline CDR1 is LNHDA and CDR2 is SQIVND (reference sequence). Trimming removed 9 bases at V and 4 bases at J, with 12 bases between. This CDR3 contains 13 residues.

This clonotype was found many times. The genes are TRBV7-2 and TRBJ1-5, with D perhaps TRBD1 (5 bases). Germline loops: CDR1 SGHTA, CDR2 FQGNSA. The ends were cut back, 6 bases at V and 2 bases at J, with 14 bases in the middle. The CDR3 is 15 amino acids. In DNA form, the CDR3 reads TGTGCCAGCAGACCAGCAGGGAATGGCAATCAGCCCCAGCATTTT. Translation gives CASRPAGNGNQPQHF.

This clonotype has a handful of counts. V is TRBV19 and J is TRBJ1-1, with D unclear. Germline CDR1 LNHDA, CDR2 SQIVND (reference sequence). The ends were cut back, 6 bases at V and 1 base at J, with 15 bases in the middle. The CDR3 length is 15 residues. Here the CDR3 reads CASSKTFDRNTEAFF. CDR3 coding DNA: TGTGCCAGTAGCAAAACGTTCGATAGGAACACTGAAGCTTTCTTT. Drawing the rest from reference TRBV19 and TRBJ1-1, the complete variable domain is DGGITQSPKYLFRKEGQNVTLSCEQNLNHDAMYWYRQDPGQGLRLIYYSQIVNDFQKGDIAEGYSVSREKKESFPLTVTSAQKNPTAFYLCASSKTFDRNTEAFFGQGTRLTVV.

The chain links TRBV6-1 to TRBJ2-7; D is unclear. The CDR3 spans 14 residues. The germline CDR1 and CDR2 sequences are MNHNS and SASEGT. The V and J ends lost 1 base and 1 base respectively, with 8 bases between them. CDR3 protein: CASSEGVGSYEQYF. CDR3 sequence (DNA): TGTGCCAGCAGTGAAGGCGTGGGGTCCTACGAGCAGTACTTC.

Note on this clonotype: One end of the junction is discordant with germline, which a read error may explain. The chain joins TRBV6-2 or TRBV6-3 to TRBJ1-1, with TRBD1 as a possible D gene (5 bases). The CDR3 length is 15 residues. CDR1 and CDR2 from the germline V gene are MNHEY and SVGEGT. The CDR3 is CASSYLRGAATEALF. Written as DNA, the CDR3 is TGTGCCAGCAGTTACCTTCGAGGGGCAGCCACTGAAGCTCTCTTT.

This clonotype was seen only a few times. The rearrangement links TRBV9 to TRBJ2-1; 7 positions match TRBD1. Germline V lookup: CDR1 SGDLS, CDR2 YYNGEE. The J segment lost 7 bases and the V segment lost 4 bases, leaving 14 bases of the junction unmatched. The CDR3 runs to 16 residues. CDR3 sequence reads: CASSPSGQATGNEQFF. CDR3 in DNA: TGTGCCAGCAGCCCTTCAGGACAGGCGACAGGGAATGAGCAGTTCTTC.

This clonotype was detected many times. The chain uses TRBV7-9 and TRBJ2-7; D unclear. V lost 3 bases to trimming and J lost 5 bases, with 8 bases between them. Germline V gives CDR1 SEHNR, CDR2 FQNEAQ (reference sequence). This CDR3 contains 12 residues. CDR3 amino acids: CASSFGFNEQYF. The CDR3 coding sequence is TGTGCCAGCAGCTTCGGGTTCAACGAGCAGTACTTC.

This clonotype was observed at least ten times. The rearrangement links TRBV7-8 to TRBJ1-4; 7 bases fit TRBD1. This CDR3 comprises 20 residues. CDR1 and CDR2 (germline): SGHVS, FQNEAQ. V was pared by 5 bases and J by 0 bases, with 18 bases of the junction left unmatched. CDR3: CASSQKAVTGRFTTNEKLFF. CDR3 sequence (DNA): TGTGCCAGCAGCCAAAAAGCGGTGACAGGGAGGTTTACAACTAATGAAAAACTGTTTTTT. The entire variable domain, with the rest obtained from reference TRBV7-8 and TRBJ1-4, is as follows: GAGVSQSPRYKVAKRGQDVALRCDPISGHVSLFWYQQALGQGPEFLTYFQNEAQLDKSGLPSDRFFAERPEGSVSTLKIQRTQQEDSAVYLCASSQKAVTGRFTTNEKLFFGSGTQLSVL.

There are a few counts of this clonotype. The J gene is TRBJ2-1, the V gene TRBV20-1; TRBD2 matches 12 bases. V was pared by 2 bases and J by 6 bases, with 2 bases of the junction left unmatched. Germline lookup yields CDR1 DFQATT and CDR2 SNEGSKA (reference sequence). This CDR3 is built from 14 residues. CDR3 in amino acids: CSARLAGGGNEQFF. CDR3 coding DNA: TGCAGTGCTAGACTAGCGGGAGGGGGCAATGAGCAGTTCTTC.

This clonotype came up many times. The chain combines TRBV7-2 with TRBJ1-3; 8 bases are a match to TRBD1. Germline CDR1 and CDR2: SGHTA and FQGNSA. Losses at the gene ends were 2 bases for V and 0 bases for J; bases not matched to a gene: 12. This CDR3 spans 19 amino acids. This CDR3 is CASSLRFRDRLSSGNTIYF. CDR3 nucleotides: TGTGCCAGCAGCTTAAGGTTCCGGGACAGGTTAAGCTCTGGAAACACCATATATTTT.

The genes are TRBV12-3 or TRBV12-4 and TRBJ2-3, with 9 bases fitting TRBD2. J was trimmed by 0 bases and V by 2 bases; bases with no gene match: 6. This CDR3 has 17 amino acids. The CDR3 protein is CASSLYASGTSTDTQYF. In DNA form, the CDR3 reads TGTGCCAGCAGTTTATATGCTAGCGGGACTAGCACAGATACGCAGTATTTT.

This clonotype was counted many times. This rearrangement joins TRBV4-2 to TRBJ2-7; D is perhaps TRBD1 (5 bases). CDR3 length: 17 residues. Germline CDR1 is LGHNA and CDR2 is YNFKEQ. V shed 0 bases and J shed 2 bases, with 17 bases lying between them. The CDR3 loop is CASSQDWGDRTPYEQYF. In DNA form, the CDR3 reads TGTGCCAGCAGCCAAGATTGGGGTGACAGAACCCCCTACGAGCAGTACTTC.

This clonotype was counted a few times. V gene TRBV12-5 combines with J gene TRBJ1-2, with D hard to call. CDR3 length equals 13 residues. V gave up 7 bases and J gave up 5 bases, with 14 bases separating them. CDR1 and CDR2 (germline): LGHNT, FRNRAP. The CDR3, as DNA: TGTGCTAGTGTACCCTCGATGGGGTATGGCTACACCTTC. Its translation: CASVPSMGYGYTF.

This clonotype was counted only a few times. V is TRBV20-1 and J is TRBJ2-3; D is undetermined. V dropped 3 bases and J dropped 1 base, with 14 bases sitting between them. The germline V gene has CDR1 DFQATT and CDR2 SNEGSKA (reference sequence). The CDR3 is 15 residues long. This CDR3 reads CSASLPNEGTDTQYF. DNA for the CDR3: TGCAGTGCTAGTCTACCAAACGAAGGCACAGATACGCAGTATTTT.

This clonotype was recorded a few times. The chain joins TRBV7-2 to TRBJ2-1; D is uncertain. The germline CDR1 and CDR2 sequences are SGHTA and FQGNSA. V was cut by 1 base and J by 2 bases, with 9 bases left in between. CDR3 size: 15 residues. CDR3 amino acids: CASSLVMDAYNEQFF. In DNA, the CDR3 is TGTGCCAGCAGCTTAGTGATGGACGCCTACAATGAGCAGTTCTTC.

Comment on this clonotype: Since a much larger clone is just one base distant, this may be a read error. The J gene is TRBJ2-1, the V gene TRBV7-2, with 10 bases identical to TRBD2. The CDR3 loop spans 14 amino acids. CDR1 is SGHTA, CDR2 FQGNSA, per germline. The ends lost 6 bases at V and 3 bases at J; junction bases unmatched: 2. CDR3 in amino acids: CASRGTSVYNEQFF. CDR3 DNA: TGTGCCAGCAGGGGGACTAGCGTCTACAATGAGCAGTTCTTC.

This clonotype was seen at least ten times. The rearrangement uses TRBV7-2 and TRBJ2-1; D perhaps matches TRBD1 (6 bases). Germline values: CDR1 SGHTA, CDR2 FQGNSA. Deletions cut 1 base from V and 1 base from J, with 17 bases between. The CDR3 contains 18 residues. CDR3 nucleotides: TGTGCCAGCAGCTTAGTTAGTAGCACTAGGGGGTCCTACAATGAGCAGTTCTTC. It specifies CASSLVSSTRGSYNEQFF.

This chain links TRBV29-1 with TRBJ1-2; a weak D match, TRBD1 (5 bases). This CDR3 has 15 amino acids. The V gene's germline CDR1 is SQVTM and CDR2 ANQGSEA. V lost 1 base, J lost 5 bases, and 17 bases lay in between. The CDR3 DNA follows: TGCAGCGTTGAAGGGGGCCCCGACAGAAGATATGGCTACACCTTC. Protein product: CSVEGGPDRRYGYTF.